Shown below are 31 T cell receptor beta chains from a single sample sequenced in a study of blood T cells in healthy people across ages. It was with a sample-barcoded 5' primer and a J-beta primer mix that a second PCR of roughly 6 to 12 cycles was run. TCRdb processed the 5' RACE reads anew with MiXCR; each CDR3 protein has one entry. In the table there are about a million distinct CDR3 sequences, more than 30% of which are singletons. Input material: blood. Every receptor here comes from a young man in good health.

The chain couples TRBV12-3 or TRBV12-4 to TRBJ2-1; 14 nucleotides match TRBD2. The CDR3 is 15 residues long. The V and J ends lost 6 bases and 5 bases, in that order; junction bases with no gene match: 3. The CDR3, as DNA: TGTGCCAGCAGATGGACTAGCGGGGGGAACAATGAGCAGTTCTTC. Translated, it gives CASRWTSGGNNEQFF.

The chain combines TRBV9 with TRBJ2-3; TRBD1 is a possible D gene (6 bases). V shed 2 bases and J shed 5 bases, with 12 bases lying between them. Germline values: CDR1 SGDLS, CDR2 YYNGEE. The CDR3 covers 14 residues. The CDR3 protein is CASSVDRLLDTQYF. The CDR3, as DNA: TGTGCCAGCAGCGTCGACAGGCTTCTAGATACGCAGTATTTT. Looking up the rest from reference TRBV9 and TRBJ2-3 gives the full variable domain: DSGVTQTPKHLITATGQRVTLRCSPRSGDLSVYWYQQSLDQGLQFLIQYYNGEERAKGNILERFSAQQFPDLHSELNLSSLELGDSALYFCASSVDRLLDTQYFGPGTRLTVL.

The genes are TRBV2 and TRBJ2-1; D is perhaps TRBD2 (5 bases). The CDR3 covers 12 residues. CDR1 is SNHLY, CDR2 FYNNEI, per germline. V lost 5 bases, J lost 6 bases, and 8 bases lay in between. CDR3 DNA sequence: TGTGCCAGCAGTACAGAGGGCAATGAGCAGTTCTTC. This encodes CASSTEGNEQFF.

CDR3: CASSLAPDGFPRSGQAFF. The CDR3 nucleotides read TGCGCCAGCAGCTTGGCCCCGGACGGTTTCCCTCGCTCTGGCCAAGCTTTCTTT. This chain uses TRBV5-1 with TRBJ1-1; D not resolved. The CDR3 loop spans 18 amino acids. Trimming shortened V by 0 bases and J by 9 bases, and 27 bases separated the two germline ends. The V gene's germline CDR1 is SGHRS and CDR2 YFSETQ.

This clonotype was recorded only once. J is TRBJ1-2 and V is TRBV7-2, with 9 bases lining up with TRBD1. This CDR3 has 15 residues. V was pared by 5 bases and J by 2 bases, with 6 bases of the junction left unmatched. Germline V gene sequence: CDR1 SGHTA, CDR2 FQGNSA. Here the CDR3 DNA reads TGTGCCAGCAGCCAACAGGGGGCTTCCAACTATGGCTACACCTTC. Amino acid sequence: CASSQQGASNYGYTF.

Regarding this clonotype: A read error may produce the germline difference seen at one junction end. The chain has TRBV10-3 and TRBJ2-5; no reliable D call. Per the germline V gene, CDR1 is ENHRY and CDR2 is SYGVKD. The CDR3 consists of 12 residues. The CDR3, as DNA: TGTGCCATCAGGGGGAACCAAGAGACCCTGTACTTC. Translated: CAIRGNQETLYF.

A remark on this clonotype: One end of the junction fails to match germline, which may point to a read error. The chain links TRBV12-3 or TRBV12-4 to TRBJ2-5; TRBD2 agrees at 10 bases. CDR3 size: 19 residues. In DNA form, the CDR3 reads TGTGCCAGCAGCCTCTTTGTCGGACTAGCGGCGTCGTACCAAGAGACCCAGTACTTT. Its translation is CASSLFVGLAASYQETQYF.

Only a few counts were recorded for this clonotype. V and J are TRBV29-1 and TRBJ2-1, with no clear D. V lost 0 bases to trimming and J lost 7 bases, with 7 bases between them. This CDR3 region has 12 residues. Germline-derived CDR1 and CDR2 are SQVTM and ANQGSEA. CDR3 bases: TGCAGCGTTGAAGATGCGGAGAATGAGCAGTTCTTC. Translated: CSVEDAENEQFF.

To note about this clonotype: This sequence may be a read error, since a much larger clone differs from it by one base. The rearrangement links TRBV12-3 or TRBV12-4 to TRBJ2-3; 8 bases are shared with TRBD1. V shed 3 bases and J 4 bases; nucleotides not matched to a gene: 6. The CDR3 sequence is 15 residues long. The DNA of the CDR3 is TGTGCCAGCAGTTTGGACAGGGAGAGCGCAGATACGCAGTATTTT. Encoded protein: CASSLDRESADTQYF.

This clonotype was found a few times. J is TRBJ2-3 and V is TRBV7-3, with 11 nucleotides matching TRBD2. J lost 0 bases, V lost 3 bases, and 5 bases had no gene match. The CDR3 has 17 amino acids. Germline assignment: CDR1 SGHTA and CDR2 FQGTGA. Here the CDR3 DNA reads TGTGCCAGCAGCTTTAGCGGGGGGGACACTAGCACAGATACGCAGTATTTT. It is translated as CASSFSGGDTSTDTQYF.

This clonotype has a handful of counts. This chain uses TRBV7-3 with TRBJ2-7; D is unclear. This CDR3 contains 14 residues. Trimming shortened V by 0 bases and J by 3 bases, and 9 bases separated the two germline ends. The germline V gene encodes CDR1 SGHTA and CDR2 FQGTGA. The DNA of the CDR3 is TGTGCCAGCAGCTTAACGTCTGTCAGCTACGAGCAGTACTTC. Protein product: CASSLTSVSYEQYF.

The table lists this clonotype with a few counts. The CDR3 DNA is TGTGCCAGCAGCCAAGGCGGGGACGGATTGAACACTGAAGCTTTCTTT. Translated, it gives CASSQGGDGLNTEAFF. The rearrangement uses TRBV4-2 and TRBJ1-1, with a tentative D call TRBD1 (5 bases). With 1 base removed from V and 0 bases from J, the gap between germline ends came to 12 bases. Germline CDR1 LGHNA, CDR2 YNFKEQ. The CDR3 totals 16 residues.

The chain has TRBV7-2 and TRBJ2-5, with TRBD2 matching 9 bases. The V segment lost 5 bases and the J segment 6 bases; nucleotides outside the gene matches: 10. Germline lookup yields CDR1 SGHTA and CDR2 FQGNSA. The CDR3 contains 15 residues. CDR3 protein: CASSPGRGGRKTQYF. CDR3 sequence (DNA): TGTGCCAGCAGCCCCGGGCGGGGGGGCCGGAAGACCCAGTACTTC.

CDR3 nucleotides: TGCGCCAGCAGCGTCCGGGGCCCGTACCAAGAGACCCAGTACTTC. Translation: CASSVRGPYQETQYF. V and J are TRBV4-1 and TRBJ2-5; possibly TRBD1 or TRBD2 for D (5 bases each). Deletions cut 5 bases from V and 0 bases from J, with 13 bases between. Germline V gives CDR1 MGHRA, CDR2 YSYEKL. CDR3 size: 15 residues.

The chain couples TRBV30 to TRBJ2-5, with a possible D match to TRBD1 (5 bases). The V gene lost 3 bases and the J gene lost 1 base, with 9 bases spanning the gap. The CDR3 is 13 residues long. CDR1 and CDR2 (germline): GTSNPN, SVGIG (reference sequence). The CDR3 DNA reads TGTGCCTGGAGCGCAGACAGCCAAGAGACCCAGTACTTC. It translates to CAWSADSQETQYF.

This clonotype was seen more than once but under ten times. The chain couples TRBV20-1 to TRBJ2-1; no reliable D call. Per germline, CDR1 DFQATT and CDR2 SNEGSKA (reference sequence). The CDR3 is 11 amino acids. V lost 0 bases and J 9 bases, leaving 6 bases between the germline ends. CDR3 amino acids: CSARDTSEQFF. For the CDR3, the DNA is TGCAGTGCTAGAGATACATCTGAGCAGTTCTTC.

The V gene is TRBV11-2, the J gene TRBJ2-4, with D perhaps being TRBD1 or TRBD2 (6 bases each). The CDR3 consists of 15 residues. The V and J ends lost 2 bases and 8 bases respectively, with 16 bases between them. Looked up from germline, CDR1 is SGHAT and CDR2 is FQNNGV. The CDR3 nucleotides are TGTGCCAGCAGCTTAAGAGGGGGGTCTGAAGACATTCAGTACTTC. Amino acids: CASSLRGGSEDIQYF. Looking up the rest from reference TRBV11-2 and TRBJ2-4 gives the full variable domain: EAGVAQSPRYKIIEKRQSVAFWCNPISGHATLYWYQQILGQGPKLLIQFQNNGVVDDSQLPKDRFSAERLKGVDSTLKIQPAKLEDSAVYLCASSLRGGSEDIQYFGAGTRLSVL.

This clonotype was recorded at least ten times. This chain links TRBV10-3 with TRBJ2-3, with 9 bases lining up with TRBD1. In germline, CDR1 is ENHRY, CDR2 SYGVKD. The CDR3 loop spans 13 amino acids. V lost 9 bases, J lost 2 bases, and 3 bases stayed unmatched. The CDR3 loop is CAIRTGDTDTQYF. As DNA, the CDR3 is TGTGCCATTCGGACAGGGGACACAGATACGCAGTATTTT.

This clonotype was counted between two and nine times. V is TRBV6-2 or TRBV6-3 and J is TRBJ2-1; D unclear. The CDR3 runs 13 residues. V was clipped by 7 bases and J by 13 bases, with 20 bases between them. Germline CDR1 MNHEY, CDR2 SVGEGT. The CDR3 loop reads CASKRSSQETQFF. The CDR3 nucleotides read TGTGCCAGCAAAAGGAGCTCGCAAGAGACCCAGTTCTTC.

CDR3 sequence (DNA): TGTGCCAGCTCACCACCCCGGACGGCAGGGAGTTCACCCCTCCACTTT. Translated: CASSPPRTAGSSPLHF. The V and J genes are TRBV18 and TRBJ1-6; perhaps TRBD1 as D (5 bases). Germline V CDR1 and CDR2: KGHSH, LQKENI. The ends were cut back, 0 bases at V and 9 bases at J, with 15 bases in the middle. The CDR3 runs to 16 residues.

This clonotype was seen more than once but under ten times. This chain links TRBV12-3 or TRBV12-4 with TRBJ2-7, with TRBD1 matching 7 bases. The CDR3 has 12 residues. J gave up 5 bases and V 5 bases, and 3 bases lay outside the gene matches. The CDR3 here is CASSPQGDEQYF. CDR3 DNA sequence: TGTGCCAGCAGTCCCCAGGGGGACGAGCAGTACTTC.

This chain joins TRBV7-9 and TRBJ1-5; the D is unclear. V shed 5 bases and J shed 7 bases, with 9 bases lying between them. Germline-derived CDR1 and CDR2 are SEHNR and FQNEAQ (reference sequence). CDR3 length: 12 amino acids. CDR3 DNA sequence: TGTGCCAGCAGCGTCCTGGGGCAGCCCCAGCATTTT. Protein sequence: CASSVLGQPQHF.

This clonotype turned up a few times. The chain is built from TRBV14 and TRBJ2-5; 8 nucleotides agree with TRBD2. CDR3 size: 16 residues. Germline V gene sequence: CDR1 SGHDN, CDR2 FVKESK. V lost 2 bases, J lost 11 bases, and 16 bases stayed unmatched. This chain's CDR3 is CASSQPGRGTYNEQYF. The CDR3 DNA reads as TGTGCCAGCAGCCAACCCGGGAGGGGGACTTACAATGAGCAGTACTTC.

This sequence joins TRBV5-1 and TRBJ1-1; D remains unclear. The V end lost 4 bases, the J end lost 4 bases, and 14 bases lay between the germline ends. The germline gives CDR1 SGHRS, CDR2 YFSETQ. The CDR3 runs to 14 residues. CDR3 DNA: TGCGCCAGCAGCCTAAGGACCCCGGGCACTGAAGCTTTCTTT. Translation gives CASSLRTPGTEAFF.

This clonotype was recorded a few times. The genes are TRBV7-2 and TRBJ1-5; tentatively, D is TRBD1 (5 bases). The CDR3 contains 15 residues. V was shortened by 0 bases and J by 3 bases, with 9 bases between the two germline ends. Germline V gene data show CDR1 as SGHTA and CDR2 as FQGNSA. The CDR3 reads CASSLASGFNQPQHF. CDR3 coding DNA: TGTGCCAGCAGCTTAGCGTCAGGGTTCAATCAGCCCCAGCATTTT.

The chain has TRBV29-1 and TRBJ2-7, with 8 nucleotides matching TRBD1. Germline trimming cut 6 bases from V and 4 bases from J; bases unmatched to any gene: 8. Germline V gene lookup returns CDR1 SQVTM and CDR2 ANQGSEA. The CDR3 extends over 13 amino acids. CDR3: CSVLTGELYEQYF. CDR3 sequence (DNA): TGCAGCGTCCTGACAGGGGAGTTATACGAGCAGTACTTC.

CDR3 sequence reads: CASSLLSVAGGSEQFF. DNA for the CDR3: TGTGCCAGCAGCTTACTTTCTGTAGCGGGGGGAAGTGAGCAGTTCTTC. The V and J genes are TRBV7-3 and TRBJ2-1; 10 nucleotides align to TRBD2. The length of the CDR3 is 16 residues. CDR1 SGHTA and CDR2 FQGTGA come from the germline V gene. Unmatched junction bases numbered 10, after V lost 2 bases and J lost 9 bases.

This clonotype turned up a few times. The chain recombines TRBV3-1 with TRBJ2-3; the D gene is possibly TRBD2 (5 bases). From germline, CDR1 is LGHDT and CDR2 YNNKEL (reference sequence). This CDR3 spans 15 amino acids. V was shortened by 2 bases and J by 2 bases, with 11 bases between the two germline ends. The CDR3 DNA sequence: TGTGCCAGCAGCCAAAACAGCGGCCCCACAGATACGCAGTATTTT. It specifies CASSQNSGPTDTQYF.

V gene TRBV14 combines with J gene TRBJ1-1; a possible D gene is TRBD1 (5 bases). Germline values: CDR1 SGHDN, CDR2 FVKESK. Trimming left V 4 bases short and J 6 bases short, with 15 bases between. The CDR3 spans 14 residues. This CDR3 reads CASSPGREGAEAFF. CDR3 nucleotides: TGTGCCAGCAGCCCCGGGAGGGAAGGGGCTGAAGCTTTCTTT. Complete variable domain (other parts from reference TRBV14 and TRBJ1-1): EAGVTQFPSHSVIEKGQTVTLRCDPISGHDNLYWYRRVMGKEIKFLLHFVKESKQDESGMPNNRFLAERTGGTYSTLKVQPAELEDSGVYFCASSPGREGAEAFFGQGTRLTVV.

The CDR3 nucleotides read TGTGCCAGCTCACCATCCCGGGAAGGAGGCTACACCTTC. Translated: CASSPSREGGYTF. J is TRBJ1-2 and V is TRBV18; D remains ambiguous. The germline gives CDR1 KGHSH, CDR2 LQKENI. Trimming took off 2 bases at V and 8 bases at J, with 12 bases between the two ends. CDR3 length equals 13 residues.

The chain joins TRBV5-1 to TRBJ2-5, with D possibly being TRBD1 or TRBD2 (5 bases each). CDR3 length: 15 residues. Germline CDR1 reads SGHRS; CDR2 reads YFSETQ. Trimming took 0 bases from V and 1 from J, leaving 10 bases between them. The CDR3 region has the DNA TGCGCCAGCAGCTTGGATGGGGGTGGCCAAGAGACCCAGTACTTC. Translation: CASSLDGGGQETQYF.